This is a list of T cell receptor beta chains from one sample in a study of OX40 agonist ivuxolimab in advanced cancers. Repertoires were generated with immunoSEQ multiplex PCR, while TCRdb's copy carries only in-frame clones and drops some. Of 30,000 to 40,000 clones in the sample, roughly 76% were seen once. The specimen was CD4+ or CD8+ T cells sorted from blood, collected in a trial of the OX40 agonist ivuxolimab. These receptors were collected from an adult with an advanced solid tumor such as melanoma, head and neck, liver or kidney cancer. Both conserved end residues are part of each CDR3. The D gene is left open where the match is weak. Clone size is given for some rows only: seen once, a few or many times, or a class if the clone is expanded.

TRBJ2-1	TRBV10-2	TRBD2	-	CASSVGLAGAHNEQFF	TGCGCCAGCAGTGTGGGACTAGCGGGAGCCCACAATGAGCAGTTCTTC
TRBJ2-7	TRBV13	TRBD1	-	CASGGQGSYEQYF	TGTGCCAGCGGGGGACAGGGGTCCTACGAGCAGTACTTC
TRBJ2-3	TRBV14	-	-	CASSPLGGPTDTQYF	TGTGCCAGCAGCCCCCTGGGGGGACCCACAGATACGCAGTATTTT
TRBJ2-4	TRBV6-6	TRBD2	once	CASTPSGGRGNIQYF	TGTGCCAGCACCCCTAGCGGGGGGCGTGGGAACATTCAGTACTTC
TRBJ1-5	TRBV28	-	once	CATSSPGTRDQPQHF	TGTGCCACGTCTAGCCCCGGGACAAGGGATCAGCCCCAGCATTTT
TRBJ1-6	TRBV10-3	-	-	CAIKNRVDSPLHF	TGTGCCATCAAGAACAGGGTGGATTCACCCCTCCACTTT
TRBJ2-1	TRBV2	-	-	CASSREGTPSYNEQFF	TGTGCCAGCAGTCGAGAGGGGACGCCTTCCTACAATGAGCAGTTCTTC
TRBJ2-5	TRBV30	-	-	CAWSVWGGGVETQYF	TGTGCCTGGAGTGTATGGGGAGGGGGCGTAGAGACCCAGTACTTC
TRBJ2-5	TRBV19	TRBD2	-	CASSGSSSGRGETQYF	TGTGCCAGTAGTGGCTCCTCTAGCGGGAGGGGTGAGACCCAGTACTTC
TRBJ2-5	TRBV18	-	-	CASSPPNSKRETQYF	TGTGCCAGCTCACCACCGAACAGCAAGCGCGAGACCCAGTACTTC
TRBJ2-3	TRBV6-5	-	-	CASSYQHQEDTQYF	TGTGCCAGCAGTTACCAACACCAGGAAGATACGCAGTATTTT
TRBJ1-5	TRBV19	-	-	CASSRYYNQPQHF	TGTGCCAGTAGTAGATATTACAATCAGCCCCAGCATTTT
TRBJ2-2	TRBV5-6	TRBD1	-	CASTMGDREWTGELFF	TGTGCCAGCACCATGGGCGACAGGGAGTGGACCGGGGAGCTGTTTTTT
TRBJ2-5	TRBV7-2	-	-	CASSLLRETQYF	TGTGCCAGCAGCCTTCTACGGGAGACCCAGTACTTC
TRBJ2-7	TRBV5-1	-	-	CASSHPGNPYEQYF	TGCGCCAGTAGCCACCCCGGGAACCCCTACGAGCAGTACTTC
TRBJ1-1	TRBV18	-	-	CASSRAEGTEAFF	TGTGCCAGCTCACGGGCAGAAGGCACTGAAGCTTTCTTT
TRBJ1-1	TRBV28	-	-	CASTAGMDEAFF	TGTGCCAGCACCGCAGGGATGGATGAAGCTTTCTTT
TRBJ1-6	TRBV27	-	-	CASTLYGGNSPLHF	TGTGCCAGCACCCTATACGGGGGGAACTCACCCCTCCACTTT
TRBJ2-5	TRBV6-5	TRBD2	-	CASRPSGKGTQYF	TGTGCCAGCAGGCCTAGCGGTAAAGGGACCCAGTACTTC
TRBJ2-7	TRBV19	-	-	CASSIGGQGHSYEQYF	TGTGCCAGTAGTATCGGTGGCCAGGGCCACTCCTACGAGCAGTACTTC
TRBJ2-2	TRBV18	TRBD1	-	CASSPRDRADTGELFF	TGTGCCAGCTCACCCAGAGACAGGGCGGACACCGGGGAGCTGTTTTTT
TRBJ1-6	TRBV11-2	-	-	CASSTDRFYNSPLHF	TGTGCCAGCAGCACAGACAGATTTTATAATTCACCCCTCCACTTT
TRBJ2-3	TRBV2	-	-	CASSPPFTDTQYF	TGTGCCAGCAGCCCCCCTTTCACAGATACGCAGTATTTT
TRBJ2-3	TRBV7-2	TRBD2	-	CASSNSGGGTDTQYF	TGTGCCAGCAGCAATAGCGGGGGGGGCACAGATACGCAGTATTTT
TRBJ1-4	TRBV7-9	-	-	CASSFGAGTNEKLFF	TGTGCCAGCAGCTTCGGGGCGGGGACTAATGAAAAACTGTTTTTT
TRBJ2-1	TRBV27	TRBD2	-	CASSLQWTSGAYNEQFF	TGTGCCAGCAGTTTACAATGGACTAGCGGGGCCTACAATGAGCAGTTCTTC
TRBJ1-5	TRBV9	-	few	CASSVGRGDQPQHF	TGTGCCAGCAGCGTAGGACGGGGGGACCAGCCCCAGCATTTT
TRBJ2-3	TRBV19	-	-	CASSRRFGGDTQYF	TGTGCCAGTAGCCGGCGCTTCGGGGGAGATACGCAGTATTTT
TRBJ2-1	TRBV11-3	TRBD2	once	CASSHQREGSDEQFF	TGTGCCAGCAGCCATCAGCGGGAGGGTTCTGATGAGCAGTTCTTC
TRBJ1-4	TRBV7-9	-	-	CASSLPLGTNEKLFF	TGTGCCAGCAGCTTACCCCTTGGGACTAATGAAAAACTGTTTTTT
TRBJ2-7	TRBV28	TRBD1	-	CASRPTTGSLYEQYF	TGTGCCAGCAGACCTACGACAGGGAGTCTCTACGAGCAGTACTTC
TRBJ2-7	TRBV10-3	TRBD2	once	CAISEGLAGPSYEQYF	TGTGCCATCAGCGAAGGACTAGCGGGGCCCTCCTACGAGCAGTACTTC